Below are 3 T cell receptor beta chains sequenced from a single sample in a study of PD-1 blockade in classical Hodgkin lymphoma. Time point indicated: cycle 4 day 1 (C4D1), after 5 to 7 weeks of nivolumab. Following autologous stem cell transplantation, relapse occurred in every patient, and exposure to brentuximab vedotin varied. Libraries were prepared by immunoSEQ multiplex PCR; TCRdb keeps only in-frame clonotypes and omits some of them. The sample records just under 40,000 clones, around 80% being singletons. Specimen: peripheral blood mononuclear cells (PBMCs), collected before the fourth cycle of nivolumab. These receptors originate from a human donor with classical Hodgkin lymphoma.

This chain uses TRBV7-9 with TRBJ1-5; no reliable D call. The CDR3 contains 14 residues. Germline V gene sequence: CDR1 SEHNR, CDR2 FQNEAQ (reference sequence). The germline V and J ends were trimmed by 9 bases and 0 bases, with 12 bases remaining between them. CDR3 bases: TGTGCCAGTAGGAAGGACGGTAGCAATCAGCCCCAGCATTTT. Encoded protein: CASRKDGSNQPQHF.

This clone was observed a handful of times. The chain is built from TRBV5-3 and TRBJ2-7; 7 nucleotides align to TRBD1. TRBV5-3 is an ORF, and what it does is uncertain. The CDR3 is 13 amino acids. The trim removed 5 bases at V and 7 bases at J, leaving 9 bases unmatched. CDR3 residues: CARSPRQGREQYF. The CDR3 region has the DNA TGTGCCAGAAGTCCAAGACAGGGCAGGGAGCAGTACTTC.

The chain couples TRBV9 to TRBJ1-4; TRBD1 matches at 7 bases. The CDR3 contains 15 residues. The germline V gene encodes CDR1 SGDLS and CDR2 YYNGEE. With V trimmed by 0 bases and J by 5 bases, 4 bases remained unmatched. Written as DNA, the CDR3 is TGTGCCAGCAGCGTAGGGGGACAGAAAAATGAAAAACTGTTTTTT. The encoded protein is CASSVGGQKNEKLFF.